This TCR beta chain was captured in a study of naive and memory T cell subsets. Study outcomes and limitations: In naive cells, over 95% of TCR sequences were seen only once.

This clonotype was detected ten times or more. Its antigen is undetermined. Two oligonucleotides, mixed equimolar, formed the beta constant-region primer covering TRBC1 and TRBC2. TCRdb called the UMI-ligation and nested PCR reads again in MiXCR, with one record for every CDR3 protein. There are some 150,000 distinct CDR3 sequences in the sample; more than 15% occur only once, and just over 0.14% lies in the top ten. CMV status came from CD4+ IFNgamma after overnight CMV lysate stimulation. The V end lost 4 bases, the J end lost 5 bases, and 15 bases lay between the germline ends. The CDR3 length is 14 residues. CDR1 and CDR2 from the germline V gene are SGDLS and YYNGEE.

The V gene is TRBV9, the J gene TRBJ2-5, with a tentative D call TRBD2 (5 bases). Sequenced sample: naive CD4+ T cells from blood. This TCR derives from a human donor in good health. This chain's CDR3 is CASSPGSRGETQYF. For the CDR3, the DNA is TGTGCCAGCAGCCCCGGGTCTCGAGGGGAGACCCAGTACTTC.